The 32 T cell receptor beta chains presented below share a single source sample, sequenced in a study of blood T cell repertoires in COVID-19. Here immunoSEQ multiplex PCR was the method, and the copy in TCRdb shows in-frame clones only, minus some. The repertoire holds about 440,000 clones, with around 88% as singletons. Specimen: peripheral blood. The receptors derive from a woman aged 50 to 60 with COVID-19, enrolled during active disease.

The chain couples TRBV5-1 to TRBJ1-3; TRBD1 aligns across 7 bases. V was clipped by 6 bases and J by 4 bases; unmatched bases: 7. CDR3 length: 14 residues. Germline values: CDR1 SGHRS, CDR2 YFSETQ. The CDR3 DNA reads TGCGCCAGCACCCCCGGGACAGCAGGAAACACCATATATTTT. It codes for CASTPGTAGNTIYF.

The CDR3 region has the DNA TGTGCTAGTGGCCGTGAGGATACGCAGTATTTT. Translated, it gives CASGREDTQYF. This chain joins TRBV12-5 and TRBJ2-3; D not certain. Germline V gene lookup returns CDR1 LGHNT and CDR2 FRNRAP. The CDR3 runs 11 residues. V was pared by 6 bases and J by 6 bases, with 7 bases between.

This clone was recorded a few times. The V gene is TRBV7-9, the J gene TRBJ1-1; 7 positions match TRBD1. This CDR3 is 17 amino acids long. CDR1 and CDR2 from the germline V gene are SEHNR and FQNEAQ (reference sequence). The J segment lost 0 bases and the V segment lost 5 bases, leaving 12 bases of the junction unmatched. Here the CDR3 DNA reads TGTGCCAGCAGCCCCTCCCCCCCGACAGGGCTGAACACTGAAGCTTTCTTT. This translates into CASSPSPPTGLNTEAFF. The full variable domain, its missing parts supplied by reference TRBV7-9 and TRBJ1-1, is DTGVSQNPRHKITKRGQNVTFRCDPISEHNRLYWYRQTLGQGPEFLTYFQNEAQLEKSRLLSDRFSAERPKGSFSTLEIQRTEQGDSAMYLCASSPSPPTGLNTEAFFGQGTRLTVV.

The chain uses TRBV10-3 and TRBJ2-7, with D possibly matching TRBD2 (6 bases). The CDR3 runs to 16 residues. With 2 bases removed from V and 2 bases from J, the gap between germline ends came to 16 bases. Germline CDR1 is ENHRY and CDR2 is SYGVKD. The CDR3 sequence: CAISETSGGTPYEQYF. The CDR3 DNA sequence: TGTGCCATCAGTGAGACCTCCGGGGGTACCCCCTACGAGCAGTACTTC.

The chain recombines TRBV7-2 with TRBJ2-5; D may be TRBD2 (6 bases). Germline V gene data show CDR1 as SGHTA and CDR2 as FQGNSA. This CDR3 contains 15 residues. Trimming took off 5 bases at V and 4 bases at J, with 17 bases between the two ends. The CDR3 region is CASSVGGKELETQYF. In DNA, the CDR3 is TGTGCCAGCAGCGTCGGGGGTAAAGAATTAGAGACCCAGTACTTC.

In its sample, this clone was seen once. The chain combines TRBV19 with TRBJ1-2; D gene ambiguous. Germline CDR1 and CDR2: LNHDA and SQIVND (reference sequence). V lost 5 bases and J 7 bases, leaving 17 bases between the germline ends. This CDR3 has 14 amino acids. The CDR3 DNA reads as TGTGCCAGTAGTCTCCTAGATGGTCTACGTGGCTACACCTTC. It encodes CASSLLDGLRGYTF.

The J gene is TRBJ1-1, the V gene TRBV21-1; the table's D call, TRBD1, was not checked against the DNA. TRBV21-1 is described as a pseudogene. The CDR3 has 15 residues. CDR3 sequence: CASSRIYRGVVVAFF. Written as DNA, the CDR3 is TGTGCCAGCAGCAGGATTTACAGGGGGGTCGTAGTTGCTTTCTTT.

The chain is built from TRBV5-1 and TRBJ1-1; tentative D call: TRBD1 (5 bases). Germline CDR1 SGHRS, CDR2 YFSETQ. CDR3 size: 13 residues. Trimming cost V 3 bases and J 3 bases, with 9 bases left between them. This CDR3 is CASSWGQDTEAFF. The CDR3 region has the DNA TGCGCCAGCAGCTGGGGCCAGGACACTGAAGCTTTCTTT.

This clone appeared a single time. The chain couples TRBV11-2 to TRBJ2-7, with 9 bases that match TRBD1. The CDR3 runs to 14 residues. Germline V gene lookup returns CDR1 SGHAT and CDR2 FQNNGV. Unmatched junction bases numbered 5, after V lost 0 bases and J lost 8 bases. The CDR3 here is CASSLEQGASKQYF. Here the CDR3 DNA reads TGTGCCAGCAGCTTAGAACAGGGGGCAAGTAAGCAGTACTTC.

J is TRBJ1-4 and V is TRBV27; D gene ambiguous. This CDR3 is built from 15 residues. The V and J ends lost 3 bases and 8 bases respectively, with 16 bases between them. The V gene's germline CDR1 is MNHEY and CDR2 SMNVEV (reference sequence). The DNA for the CDR3 is TGTGCCAGCAGTTTGGTGACGGAGAGGCCCGAAAAACTGTTTTTT. It yields the protein CASSLVTERPEKLFF.

The chain has TRBV2 and TRBJ1-1, with D hard to call. Trimming shortened V by 6 bases and J by 0 bases, and 8 bases separated the two germline ends. The CDR3 is 13 amino acids. The germline gives CDR1 SNHLY, CDR2 FYNNEI. The CDR3: CASRLLMNTEAFF. CDR3 bases: TGTGCCAGCAGGTTATTAATGAACACTGAAGCTTTCTTT.

To note about this clone: The junction shows a germline mismatch at one end, possibly a read error. The rearrangement uses TRBV6-5 and TRBJ1-2; tentative D call: TRBD1 (6 bases). This CDR3 comprises 12 residues. The germline V gene encodes CDR1 MNHEY and CDR2 SVGAGI. DNA for the CDR3: TGTGCCAGCAATCCCGGGAGGGGGGGGCTTTCCTTC. Residues: CASNPGRGGLSF.

The chain has TRBV30 and TRBJ1-2, with no clear D. V was clipped by 3 bases and J by 6 bases, with 14 bases between them. Germline CDR1 is GTSNPN and CDR2 is SVGIG (reference sequence). The CDR3 sequence is 13 residues long. CDR3 in amino acids: CAWSPGLGNGYTF. The CDR3 coding sequence is TGTGCCTGGAGCCCGGGTCTGGGTAATGGCTACACCTTC.

The V call is TRBV24-1, the J call TRBJ1-2; D remains ambiguous. Germline loops: CDR1 KGHDR, CDR2 SFDVKD. The CDR3 is 13 residues long. V gave up 3 bases and J gave up 6 bases, with 10 bases separating them. CDR3 bases: TGTGCCACCAGTGATCGGCGACGGGATGGCTACACCTTC. Its translation is CATSDRRRDGYTF.

The chain joins TRBV10-2 to TRBJ1-5; TRBD1 might be the D (5 bases). CDR3 length equals 16 residues. The germline CDR1 and CDR2 sequences are WSHSY and SAAADI. V was pared by 0 bases and J by 2 bases, with 11 bases between. The chain's CDR3 is CASSESRGGGNQPQHF. In DNA, the CDR3 is TGCGCCAGCAGTGAGTCGCGCGGGGGGGGCAATCAGCCCCAGCATTTT.

The chain uses TRBV28 and TRBJ1-1; D is uncertain. This CDR3 is 11 amino acids long. V was shortened by 6 bases and J by 1 base, with 3 bases between the two germline ends. CDR1 MDHEN and CDR2 SYDVKM come from the germline V gene. CDR3: CASRRNTEAFF. The CDR3 DNA follows: TGTGCCAGCAGGCGGAACACTGAAGCTTTCTTT.

In DNA, the CDR3 is TGCGCCAGCAGTCCCGACAGCATCGTAAACGAGCAGTACTTC. It yields the protein CASSPDSIVNEQYF. This chain connects TRBV10-1 to TRBJ2-7; TRBD1 might be the D (5 bases). Trimming removed 5 bases at V and 5 bases at J, with 16 bases between. Germline loops: CDR1 WNHNN, CDR2 SYGVQD (reference sequence). CDR3 size: 14 residues.

The rearrangement joins TRBV30 to TRBJ2-3, with 9 bases aligning to TRBD2. The germline V gene has CDR1 GTSNPN and CDR2 SVGIG (reference sequence). Trimming cost V 6 bases and J 1 base; bases outside gene matches: 5. The CDR3 has 14 amino acids. CDR3 in DNA: TGTGCCTGTGCTCAGCGGGGGGGCACAGATACGCAGTATTTT. Its translation: CACAQRGGTDTQYF.

The genes are TRBV27 and TRBJ2-2; 14 bases are shared with TRBD2. Germline CDR1 is MNHEY and CDR2 is SMNVEV (reference sequence). The CDR3 has 19 amino acids. The trim removed 5 bases at V and 5 bases at J, leaving 13 bases unmatched. CDR3 amino acids: CASSPTTGTSGGWTGELFF. The DNA of the CDR3 is TGTGCCAGCAGTCCAACCACCGGGACTAGCGGGGGTTGGACCGGGGAGCTGTTTTTT.

The chain joins TRBV18 to TRBJ1-2; the match to TRBD1 covers 7 bases. The CDR3 length is 15 residues. With 3 bases clipped from V and 6 bases from J, the junction kept 10 bases outside the gene matches. Per the germline V gene, CDR1 is KGHSH and CDR2 is LQKENI. DNA of the CDR3: TGTGCCAGCTCACCCTCTGCAGGGGGAGGAAATGGCTACACCTTC. It codes for CASSPSAGGGNGYTF.

This clone appeared a single time. The chain carries TRBV6-5 and TRBJ2-2, with TRBD1 matching 8 bases. The CDR3 spans 15 residues. Germline-derived CDR1 and CDR2 are MNHEY and SVGAGI. V lost 7 bases, J lost 5 bases, and 9 bases stayed unmatched. The CDR3 coding sequence is TGTGCCAGCAACGACAGGGGACGCGGGACCGGGGAGCTGTTTTTT. Protein sequence: CASNDRGRGTGELFF.

With respect to this clone: In the same sample, other DNA sequences code for this CDR3. The chain couples TRBV5-1 to TRBJ2-3; D may be TRBD1 (6 bases). Germline-derived CDR1 and CDR2 are SGHRS and YFSETQ. V lost 4 bases and J lost 1, with 13 bases in between. The length of the CDR3 is 15 residues. CDR3 nucleotide sequence: TGCGCCAGCAGCCTGAGGGGGATCGGCACAGATACGCAGTATTTT. As protein: CASSLRGIGTDTQYF.

This clone was observed a single time. J is TRBJ1-3 and V is TRBV5-6; D gene unclear. Germline V gives CDR1 SGHDT, CDR2 YYEEEE. Trimming took 2 bases from V and 4 from J, leaving 7 bases between them. This CDR3 contains 13 residues. CDR3 sequence (DNA): TGTGCCAGCAGCTTACTTACGGGAAACACCATATATTTT. It codes for CASSLLTGNTIYF.

The sample holds one count of this clone. This sample includes further DNA sequences coding for the same CDR3. V is TRBV5-1 and J is TRBJ2-1; 10 nucleotides agree with TRBD1. The CDR3 has 15 amino acids. Per the germline V gene, CDR1 is SGHRS and CDR2 is YFSETQ. The V segment lost 2 bases and the J segment 2 bases; nucleotides outside the gene matches: 1. The CDR3 DNA follows: TGCGCCAGCAGCTTTGGACAGGGGGCCTACAATGAGCAGTTCTTC. Translation: CASSFGQGAYNEQFF. Combining the CDR3 with reference TRBV5-1 and TRBJ2-1 gives the whole variable domain KAGVTQTPRYLIKTRGQQVTLSCSPISGHRSVSWYQQTPGQGLQFLFEYFSETQRNKGNFPGRFSGRQFSNSRSEMNVSTLELGDSALYLCASSFGQGAYNEQFFGPGTRLTVL.

The rearrangement uses TRBV2 and TRBJ1-3, with D tentatively TRBD1 (6 bases). The ends were cut back, 7 bases at V and 0 bases at J, with 16 bases in the middle. Germline CDR1 SNHLY, CDR2 FYNNEI. The CDR3 consists of 16 residues. In DNA, the CDR3 is TGTGCCAGCACGTATAGACAGGCCATCTCTGGAAACACCATATATTTT. It codes for CASTYRQAISGNTIYF.

This clone was recorded once. The chain links TRBV19 to TRBJ1-2, with TRBD1 identical over 10 bases. Looked up from germline, CDR1 is LNHDA and CDR2 is SQIVND (reference sequence). V shed 8 bases, J shed 5 bases, and the junction held 5 bases outside the gene matches. This CDR3 is 13 amino acids long. The CDR3 DNA is TGTGCCAGTGCCCAGGGACAGGGGTATGGCTACACCTTC. This sequence encodes CASAQGQGYGYTF.

The chain is built from TRBV19 and TRBJ1-1; TRBD1 might be the D (6 bases). The germline V gene encodes CDR1 LNHDA and CDR2 SQIVND (reference sequence). This CDR3 is built from 14 residues. The V end lost 3 bases, the J end lost 4 bases, and 12 bases lay between the germline ends. The CDR3 DNA reads as TGTGCCAGTAGTATCCAAGGGGGTCGCACTGAAGCTTTCTTT. Protein sequence: CASSIQGGRTEAFF.

DNA for the CDR3: TGTGCCAGCAGCCGGAAAAGGGGGTACGAGCAGTACTTC. Encoded protein: CASSRKRGYEQYF. The V and J genes are TRBV14 and TRBJ2-7; weak D call: TRBD1 (6 bases). The germline V and J ends were trimmed by 4 bases and 4 bases, with 11 bases remaining between them. This CDR3 is built from 13 residues. Germline V gene lookup returns CDR1 SGHDN and CDR2 FVKESK.

V usage is TRBV2 and J usage is TRBJ2-1, with D possibly matching TRBD1 (6 bases). V dropped 11 bases and J dropped 6 bases, with 20 bases sitting between them. CDR1 SNHLY and CDR2 FYNNEI come from the germline V gene. The CDR3 consists of 14 residues. CDR3 DNA: TGTGCCCAAAGTTTCGGGACAATCGTCAATGAGCAGTTCTTC. Encoded protein: CAQSFGTIVNEQFF.

The chain employs TRBV10-3 and TRBJ2-1; D may be TRBD2 (6 bases). The V gene's germline CDR1 is ENHRY and CDR2 SYGVKD. The V end lost 0 bases, the J end lost 4 bases, and 13 bases lay between the germline ends. The CDR3 covers 16 residues. The CDR3 coding sequence is TGTGCCATCAGTGAGTCAGGGACTGCCGAATACAATGAGCAGTTCTTC. Protein sequence: CAISESGTAEYNEQFF.

The count of this clone is one. CDR3 DNA sequence: TGTGCCAGCAGGGCTGACAGGGGTGGGACAGATACGCAGTATTTT. Translated, it gives CASRADRGGTDTQYF. The V gene is TRBV2, the J gene TRBJ2-3; TRBD1 agrees at 8 bases. Germline trimming cut 6 bases from V and 3 bases from J; bases unmatched to any gene: 8. Germline V lookup: CDR1 SNHLY, CDR2 FYNNEI. The CDR3 is made up of 15 amino acids.

The chain employs TRBV9 and TRBJ1-2, with 7 bases fitting TRBD1. From germline, CDR1 is SGDLS and CDR2 YYNGEE. V shed 6 bases and J 6 bases; nucleotides not matched to a gene: 8. The CDR3 is made up of 13 amino acids. In nucleotides, the CDR3 is TGTGCCAGCAATACAGGGGAGTTGGATGGCTACACCTTC. It codes for CASNTGELDGYTF. The full variable domain, rest sourced from reference TRBV9 and TRBJ1-2, is DSGVTQTPKHLITATGQRVTLRCSPRSGDLSVYWYQQSLDQGLQFLIQYYNGEERAKGNILERFSAQQFPDLHSELNLSSLELGDSALYFCASNTGELDGYTFGSGTRLTVV.